The rows below give T cell receptor beta chains drawn from one sample of a study of shared clonotypes between healthy human individuals. The method was immunoSEQ multiplex PCR; TCRdb's version includes in-frame clones alone and lacks a portion of them. Of around 500,000 clones listed, roughly 80% are singletons. Input material: PBMCs. These receptors originate from a woman between 40 and 55 years old in good health. Some clones in this sample may be carry-over from other donors' samples. Both conserved end residues are part of each CDR3.

j_call: TRBJ2-1
cdr3_length: 12
v_call: TRBV4-1
cdr3_aa: CASTAGDNEQFF

j_call: TRBJ2-2
cdr3_length: 17
v_call: TRBV19
cdr3_aa: CASRRGQGVKNTGELFF

j_call: TRBJ2-7
cdr3_length: 13
v_call: TRBV7-2
cdr3_aa: CASSSRAGNEQYF

j_call: TRBJ2-3
cdr3_length: 16
v_call: TRBV21-1
cdr3_aa: CASSTPQRGPIHTQYF

j_call: TRBJ2-2
cdr3_length: 14
v_call: TRBV7-3
cdr3_aa: CASSFISGAGELFF

j_call: TRBJ1-1
cdr3_length: 14
v_call: TRBV5-1
cdr3_aa: CASRPGTLNTEAFF

j_call: TRBJ2-5
cdr3_length: 14
v_call: TRBV5-4
cdr3_aa: CASSLDGTGETQYF

j_call: TRBJ2-5
cdr3_length: 15
v_call: TRBV19
cdr3_aa: CASSIGGGGSETQYF

j_call: TRBJ2-3
cdr3_length: 14
v_call: TRBV4-3
cdr3_aa: CASSQDLHTDTQYF

j_call: TRBJ2-3
cdr3_length: 14
v_call: TRBV5-1
cdr3_aa: CASSLGGTRDTQYF